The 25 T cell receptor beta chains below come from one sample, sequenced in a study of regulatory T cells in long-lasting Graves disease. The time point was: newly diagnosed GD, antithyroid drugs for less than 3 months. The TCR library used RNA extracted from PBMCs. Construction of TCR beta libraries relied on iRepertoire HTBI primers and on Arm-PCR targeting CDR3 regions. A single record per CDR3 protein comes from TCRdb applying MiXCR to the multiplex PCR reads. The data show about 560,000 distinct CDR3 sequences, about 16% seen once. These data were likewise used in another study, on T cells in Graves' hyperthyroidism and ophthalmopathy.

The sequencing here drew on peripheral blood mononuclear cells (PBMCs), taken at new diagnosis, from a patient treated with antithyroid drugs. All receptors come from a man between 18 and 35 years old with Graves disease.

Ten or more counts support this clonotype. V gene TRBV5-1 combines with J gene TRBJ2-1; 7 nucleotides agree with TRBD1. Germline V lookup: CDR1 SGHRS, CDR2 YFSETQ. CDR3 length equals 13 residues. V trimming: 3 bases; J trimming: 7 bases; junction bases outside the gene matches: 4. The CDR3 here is CASSSRQGNEQFF. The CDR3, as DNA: TGCGCCAGCAGCTCTAGACAGGGAAATGAGCAGTTCTTC.

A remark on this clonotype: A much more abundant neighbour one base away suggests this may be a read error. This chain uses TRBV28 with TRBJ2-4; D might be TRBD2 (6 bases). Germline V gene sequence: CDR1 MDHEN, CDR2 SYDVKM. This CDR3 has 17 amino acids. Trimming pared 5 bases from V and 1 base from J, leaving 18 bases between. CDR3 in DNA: TGTGCCAGCAGTCTCTACAGGAGGAGGGTGGCCAAAAACATTCAGTACTTC. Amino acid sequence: CASSLYRRRVAKNIQYF.

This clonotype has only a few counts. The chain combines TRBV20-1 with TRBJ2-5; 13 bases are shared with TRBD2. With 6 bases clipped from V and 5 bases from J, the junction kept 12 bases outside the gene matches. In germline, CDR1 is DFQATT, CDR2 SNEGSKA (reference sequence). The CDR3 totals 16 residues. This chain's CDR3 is CSANHGLAGVRETQYF. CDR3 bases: TGCAGTGCCAACCATGGACTAGCGGGAGTACGTGAGACCCAGTACTTC.

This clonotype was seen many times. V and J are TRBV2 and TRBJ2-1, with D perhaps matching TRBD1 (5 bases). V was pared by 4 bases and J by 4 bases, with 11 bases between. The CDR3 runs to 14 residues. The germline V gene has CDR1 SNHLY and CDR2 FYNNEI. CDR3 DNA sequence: TGTGCCAGCAGTGGGTCAAAGGGGTACAATGAGCAGTTCTTC. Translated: CASSGSKGYNEQFF.

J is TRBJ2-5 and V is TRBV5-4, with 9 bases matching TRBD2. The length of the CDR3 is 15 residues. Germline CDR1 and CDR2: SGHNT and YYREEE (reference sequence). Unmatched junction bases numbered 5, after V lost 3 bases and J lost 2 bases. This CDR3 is CASSSAGGTQETQYF. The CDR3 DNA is TGTGCCAGCAGCTCAGCGGGAGGAACGCAAGAGACCCAGTACTTC.

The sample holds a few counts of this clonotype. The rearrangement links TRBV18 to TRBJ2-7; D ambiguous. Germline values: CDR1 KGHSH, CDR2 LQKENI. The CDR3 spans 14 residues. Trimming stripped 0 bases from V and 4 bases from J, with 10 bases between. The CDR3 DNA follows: TGTGCCAGCTCACCACCGGTGGTGAGGTACGAGCAGTACTTC. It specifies CASSPPVVRYEQYF.

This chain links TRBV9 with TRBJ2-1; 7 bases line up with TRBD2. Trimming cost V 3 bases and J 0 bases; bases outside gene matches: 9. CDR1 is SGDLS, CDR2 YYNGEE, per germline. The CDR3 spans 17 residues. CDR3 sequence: CASSARGLAASYNEQFF. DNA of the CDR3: TGTGCCAGCAGCGCGAGAGGGCTAGCGGCCTCCTACAATGAGCAGTTCTTC.

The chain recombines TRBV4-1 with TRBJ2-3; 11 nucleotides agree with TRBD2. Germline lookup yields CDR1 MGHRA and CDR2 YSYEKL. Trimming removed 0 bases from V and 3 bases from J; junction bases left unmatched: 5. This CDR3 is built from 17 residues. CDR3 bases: TGCGCCAGCAGCCAAGAGGACGGACTAGCGGGTACAGATACGCAGTATTTT. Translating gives CASSQEDGLAGTDTQYF.

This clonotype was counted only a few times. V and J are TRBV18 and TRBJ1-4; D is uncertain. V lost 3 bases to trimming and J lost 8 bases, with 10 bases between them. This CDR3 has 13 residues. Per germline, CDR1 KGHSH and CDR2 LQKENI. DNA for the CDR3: TGTGCCAGCTCACCCGCGCGGCGGGAAAAACTGTTTTTT. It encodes CASSPARREKLFF. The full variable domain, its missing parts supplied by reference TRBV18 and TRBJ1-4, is NAGVMQNPRHLVRRRGQEARLRCSPMKGHSHVYWYRQLPEEGLKFMVYLQKENIIDESGMPKERFSAEFPKEGPSILRIQQVVRGDSAAYFCASSPARREKLFFGSGTQLSVL.

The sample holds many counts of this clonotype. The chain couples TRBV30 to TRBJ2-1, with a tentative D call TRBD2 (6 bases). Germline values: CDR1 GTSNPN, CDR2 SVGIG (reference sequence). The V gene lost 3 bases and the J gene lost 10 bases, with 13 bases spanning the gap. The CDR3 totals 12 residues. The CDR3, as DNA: TGTGCCTGGAGCAACACTAGCCGGGAGCAGTTCTTC. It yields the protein CAWSNTSREQFF.

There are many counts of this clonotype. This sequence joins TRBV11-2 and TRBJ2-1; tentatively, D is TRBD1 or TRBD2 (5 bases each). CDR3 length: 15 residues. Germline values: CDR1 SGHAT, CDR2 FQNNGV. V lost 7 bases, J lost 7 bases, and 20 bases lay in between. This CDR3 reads CASTPLDSSGNEQFF. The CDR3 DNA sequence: TGTGCCAGCACCCCCCTCGACAGCTCGGGGAATGAGCAGTTCTTC.

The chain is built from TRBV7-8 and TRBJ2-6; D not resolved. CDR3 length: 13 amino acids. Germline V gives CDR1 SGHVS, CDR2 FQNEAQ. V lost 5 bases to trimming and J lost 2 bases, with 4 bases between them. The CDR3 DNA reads TGTGCCAGCAGCAGACCTGGGGCCAACGTCCTGACTTTC. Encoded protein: CASSRPGANVLTF.

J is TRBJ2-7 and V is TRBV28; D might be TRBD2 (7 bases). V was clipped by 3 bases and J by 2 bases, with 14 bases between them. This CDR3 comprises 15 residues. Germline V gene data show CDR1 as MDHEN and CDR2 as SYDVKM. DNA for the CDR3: TGTGCCAGCAGTTTCTCAACAGGGAGGGCCTACGAGCAGTACTTC. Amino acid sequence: CASSFSTGRAYEQYF. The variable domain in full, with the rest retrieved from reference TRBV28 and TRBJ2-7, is DVKVTQSSRYLVKRTGEKVFLECVQDMDHENMFWYRQDPGLGLRLIYFSYDVKMKEKGDIPEGYSVSREKKERFSLILESASTNQTSMYLCASSFSTGRAYEQYFGPGTRLTVT.

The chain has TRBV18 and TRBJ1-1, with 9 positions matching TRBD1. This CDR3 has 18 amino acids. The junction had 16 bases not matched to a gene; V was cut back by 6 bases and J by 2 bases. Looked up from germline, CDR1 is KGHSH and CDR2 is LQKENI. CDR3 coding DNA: TGTGCCAGCTCGCCGCTTTCTGTCCGGGACAGGGCAAACACTGAAGCTTTCTTT. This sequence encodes CASSPLSVRDRANTEAFF.

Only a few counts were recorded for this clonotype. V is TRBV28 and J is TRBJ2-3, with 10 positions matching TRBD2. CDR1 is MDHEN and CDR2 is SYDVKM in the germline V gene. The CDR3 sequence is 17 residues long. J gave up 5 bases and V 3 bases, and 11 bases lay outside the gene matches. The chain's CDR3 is CASSFFYGSGGLDTQYF. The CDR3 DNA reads TGTGCCAGCAGTTTCTTCTACGGTAGCGGGGGGTTAGATACGCAGTATTTT.

CDR3 coding DNA: TGCAGCGTTCTCCGGAGTTCAGGGGGCTTAACCCACGAGCAGTACTTC. This translates into CSVLRSSGGLTHEQYF. This chain links TRBV29-1 with TRBJ2-7; 8 bases agree with TRBD1. CDR3 length: 16 residues. CDR1 is SQVTM, CDR2 ANQGSEA, per germline. J lost 5 bases, V lost 5 bases, and 17 bases had no gene match.

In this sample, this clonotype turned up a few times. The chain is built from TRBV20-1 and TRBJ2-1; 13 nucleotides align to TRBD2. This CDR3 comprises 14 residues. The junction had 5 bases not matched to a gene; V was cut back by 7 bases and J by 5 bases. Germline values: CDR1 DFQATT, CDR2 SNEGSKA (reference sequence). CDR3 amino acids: CSGGLAGHNNEQFF. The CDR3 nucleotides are TGCAGTGGGGGACTAGCGGGGCACAACAATGAGCAGTTCTTC.

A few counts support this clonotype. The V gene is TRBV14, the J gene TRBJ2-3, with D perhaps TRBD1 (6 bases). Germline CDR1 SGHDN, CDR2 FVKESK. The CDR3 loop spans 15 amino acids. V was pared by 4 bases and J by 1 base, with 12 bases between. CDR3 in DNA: TGTGCCAGCAGCCGCTCAGGGGACGGCACAGATACGCAGTATTTT. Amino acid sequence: CASSRSGDGTDTQYF.

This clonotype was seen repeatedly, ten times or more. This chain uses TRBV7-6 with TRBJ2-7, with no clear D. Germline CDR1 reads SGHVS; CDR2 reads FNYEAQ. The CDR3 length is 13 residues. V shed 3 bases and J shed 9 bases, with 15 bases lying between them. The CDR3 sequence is CASSFSLADPQYF. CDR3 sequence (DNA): TGTGCCAGCAGCTTTAGCTTGGCGGACCCGCAGTACTTC.

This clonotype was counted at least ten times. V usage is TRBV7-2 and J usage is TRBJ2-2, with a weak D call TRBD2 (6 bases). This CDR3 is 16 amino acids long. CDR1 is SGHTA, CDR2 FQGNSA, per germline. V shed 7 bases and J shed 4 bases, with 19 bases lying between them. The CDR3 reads CASTPVGGESTGELFF. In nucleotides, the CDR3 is TGTGCCAGCACCCCCGTGGGGGGAGAGAGCACCGGGGAGCTGTTTTTT.

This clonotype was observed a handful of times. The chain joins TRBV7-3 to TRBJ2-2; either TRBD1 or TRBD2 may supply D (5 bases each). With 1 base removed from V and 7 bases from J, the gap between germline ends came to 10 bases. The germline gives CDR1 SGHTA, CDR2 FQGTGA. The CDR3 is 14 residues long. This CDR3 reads CASSLIWGNGELFF. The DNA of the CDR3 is TGTGCCAGCAGCTTAATATGGGGGAACGGGGAGCTGTTTTTT.

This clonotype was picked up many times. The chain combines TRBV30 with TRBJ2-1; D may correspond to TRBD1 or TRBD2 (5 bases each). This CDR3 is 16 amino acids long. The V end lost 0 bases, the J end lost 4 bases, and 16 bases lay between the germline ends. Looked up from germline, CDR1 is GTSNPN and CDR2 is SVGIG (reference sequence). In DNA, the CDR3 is TGTGCCTGGAGTGTACGGGGTGGGCAGGGATACAATGAGCAGTTCTTC. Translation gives CAWSVRGGQGYNEQFF.

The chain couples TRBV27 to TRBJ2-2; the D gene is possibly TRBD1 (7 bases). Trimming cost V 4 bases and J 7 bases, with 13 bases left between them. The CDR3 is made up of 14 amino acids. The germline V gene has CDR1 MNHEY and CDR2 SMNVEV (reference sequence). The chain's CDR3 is CASSYIQGGGELFF. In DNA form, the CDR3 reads TGTGCCAGCAGTTATATCCAGGGGGGCGGGGAGCTGTTTTTT.

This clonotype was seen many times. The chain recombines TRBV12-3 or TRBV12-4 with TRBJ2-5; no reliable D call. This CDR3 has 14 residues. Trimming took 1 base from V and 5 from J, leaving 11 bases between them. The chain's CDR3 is CASSLGSRLETQYF. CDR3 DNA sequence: TGTGCCAGCAGTTTAGGGAGTAGACTGGAGACCCAGTACTTC.

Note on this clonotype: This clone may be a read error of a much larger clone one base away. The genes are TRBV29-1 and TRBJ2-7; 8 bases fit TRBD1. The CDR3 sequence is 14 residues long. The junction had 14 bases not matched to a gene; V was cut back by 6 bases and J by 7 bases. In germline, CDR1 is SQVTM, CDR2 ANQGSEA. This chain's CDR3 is CSVSRDRRYNEQYF. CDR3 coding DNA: TGCAGCGTCTCGCGGGACAGGAGATACAATGAGCAGTACTTC.